The 7 T cell receptor beta chains below were found in one sample sequenced in a study of blood T cell repertoires in COVID-19. Generated by immunoSEQ multiplex PCR, the TCRdb table keeps only in-frame clones and is missing some. The data contain 140,000 or so clones, 84% of them singletons. Material for sequencing was peripheral blood. Every receptor here comes from a man aged 30-40 years with COVID-19, enrolled during active disease.

This clone was counted only a few times. This chain connects TRBV5-4 to TRBJ1-2, with D unclear. The CDR3 has 14 amino acids. Germline-derived CDR1 and CDR2 are SGHNT and YYREEE (reference sequence). The V end was cut by 1 base, the J end by 0 bases, with 7 bases between. The CDR3 loop is CASSLSRSNYGYTF. CDR3 nucleotides: TGTGCCAGCAGCTTGAGTCGGTCTAACTATGGCTACACCTTC. Variable domain in full (rest from reference TRBV5-4 and TRBJ1-2): ETGVTQSPTHLIKTRGQQVTLRCSSQSGHNTVSWYQQALGQGPQFIFQYYREEENGRGNFPPRFSGLQFPNYSSELNVNALELDDSALYLCASSLSRSNYGYTFGSGTRLTVV.

This clone came up a few times. The chain links TRBV28 to TRBJ1-2; 10 nucleotides match TRBD1. Germline CDR1 is MDHEN and CDR2 is SYDVKM. CDR3 length: 16 residues. Trimming took 3 bases from V and 4 from J; bases not matched to a gene: 8. The CDR3 nucleotides read TGTGCCAGCAGTTTTCGTGGGGACAGGGGAGCCTATGGCTACACCTTC. This gives the protein CASSFRGDRGAYGYTF.

The chain couples TRBV6-5 to TRBJ2-1, with 9 positions matching TRBD1. Germline CDR1 is MNHEY and CDR2 is SVGAGI. The junction had 9 bases not matched to a gene; V was cut back by 6 bases and J by 6 bases. This CDR3 has 15 residues. Here the CDR3 reads CASSLGTGWVNEQFF. In DNA form, the CDR3 reads TGTGCCAGCAGCCTAGGGACAGGGTGGGTCAATGAGCAGTTCTTC.

The rearrangement joins TRBV2 to TRBJ2-3; 10 bases map to TRBD2. Germline V gene sequence: CDR1 SNHLY, CDR2 FYNNEI. Losses at the gene ends were 2 bases for V and 5 bases for J; bases not matched to a gene: 10. The CDR3 runs 17 residues. CDR3 sequence reads: CASSEPSGRAWGDTQYF. CDR3 sequence (DNA): TGTGCCAGCAGTGAACCCAGCGGGAGGGCCTGGGGAGATACGCAGTATTTT.

The chain carries TRBV7-8 and TRBJ2-2, with 14 bases aligning to TRBD2. The CDR3 contains 17 residues. From germline, CDR1 is SGHVS and CDR2 FQNEAQ. V trimming: 5 bases; J trimming: 8 bases; junction bases outside the gene matches: 10. The CDR3 loop is CASSEPTSGRGIGELFF. The CDR3 DNA reads TGTGCCAGCAGCGAGCCGACTAGCGGGAGGGGGATAGGGGAGCTGTTTTTT.

The J gene is TRBJ2-7, the V gene TRBV27; possible D gene TRBD1, 6 bases. The CDR3 is 15 amino acids. V lost 5 bases and J lost 4, with 18 bases in between. Germline V gives CDR1 MNHEY, CDR2 SMNVEV (reference sequence). Here the CDR3 DNA reads TGTGCCAGCAGTGTCCAGGGGATGTGGGCATACGAGCAGTACTTC. It codes for CASSVQGMWAYEQYF.

V gene TRBV5-6 combines with J gene TRBJ2-2; 14 bases map to TRBD2. The junction had 8 bases not matched to a gene; V was cut back by 4 bases and J by 6 bases. This CDR3 has 17 amino acids. CDR1 and CDR2 (germline): SGHDT, YYEEEE. In nucleotides, the CDR3 is TGTGCCAGCAGCGTGGGACTAGCGGGAGTTTCCGCCGGGGAGCTGTTTTTT. This translates into CASSVGLAGVSAGELFF.